The entry that follows covers one T cell receptor beta chain sequence. The antigen is not known. Data came from immunoSEQ multiplex PCR; TCRdb stores just in-frame clones and leaves some out. The data contain about 54,000 clones, roughly 76% of them seen just once; the ten biggest clones take up 18%. These data originate in a study of vaccination effects on CD4 cells after COVID-19. Study-wide points: Marked contraction was observed in infection-induced and vaccine-induced clones late after vaccination.

The V gene's germline CDR1 is MNHEY and CDR2 SVGAGI. V was pared by 10 bases and J by 4 bases, with 13 bases between. The CDR3 runs to 12 residues. Antigen-specific CD4+ T cells were expanded (with viral peptide pools) by the ViraFEST assay ahead of sequencing. On approximately day 9 of culture, CD4+ T cells were separated out. Previously uninfected by SARS-CoV-2, the vaccine recipients also showed negative nucleocapsid antibodies. They grew some 1.9 million PBMC in each well, adding about 10 IU/ml IL-2 and about 9.5 ug/ml peptides. Cells had half their medium changed to IL-2 medium on days 3 and 7. The receptor comes from a human donor who received a COVID-19 vaccine. Sequenced material: CD4+ T cells from PBMCs cultured with SARS-CoV-2 spike peptides, taken before COVID-19 vaccination. V gene TRBV6-5 combines with J gene TRBJ1-2; D uncertain. Written as DNA, the CDR3 is TGTGCCACCTGCACGGTTGTCTATGGCTACACCTTC. Translated, it gives CATCTVVYGYTF.